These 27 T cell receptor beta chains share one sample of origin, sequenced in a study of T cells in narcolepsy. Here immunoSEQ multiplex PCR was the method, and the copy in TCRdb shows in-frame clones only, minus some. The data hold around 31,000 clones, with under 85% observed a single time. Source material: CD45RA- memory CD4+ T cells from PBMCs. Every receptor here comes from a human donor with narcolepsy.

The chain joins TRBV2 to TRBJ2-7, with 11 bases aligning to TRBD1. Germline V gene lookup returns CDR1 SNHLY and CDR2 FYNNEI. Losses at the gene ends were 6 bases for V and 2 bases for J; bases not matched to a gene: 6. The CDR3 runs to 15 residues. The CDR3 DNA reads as TGTGCCAGCAGCCTCAGGGGACAGGGGGCCTACGAGCAGTACTTC. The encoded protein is CASSLRGQGAYEQYF.

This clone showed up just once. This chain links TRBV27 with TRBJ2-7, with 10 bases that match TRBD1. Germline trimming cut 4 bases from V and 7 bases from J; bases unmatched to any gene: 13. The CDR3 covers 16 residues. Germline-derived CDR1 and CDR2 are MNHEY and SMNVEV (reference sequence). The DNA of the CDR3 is TGTGCCAGCAGTTCCCGTCCGGGACAGGGGCCGGGTGAGCAGTACTTC. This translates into CASSSRPGQGPGEQYF.

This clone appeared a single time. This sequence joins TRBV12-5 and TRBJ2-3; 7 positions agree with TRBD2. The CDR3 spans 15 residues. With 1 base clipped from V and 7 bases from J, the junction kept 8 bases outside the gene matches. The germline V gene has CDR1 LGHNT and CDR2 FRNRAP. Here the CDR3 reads CASGLGTSLRNTQYF. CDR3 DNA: TGTGCTAGTGGTTTGGGGACTAGTCTGCGTAATACGCAGTATTTT.

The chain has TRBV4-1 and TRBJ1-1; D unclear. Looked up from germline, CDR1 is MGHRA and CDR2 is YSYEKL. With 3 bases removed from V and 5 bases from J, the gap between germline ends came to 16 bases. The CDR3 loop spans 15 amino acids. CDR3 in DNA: TGCGCCAGCAGCCAGACCGGTGGAGGGAGAACTGAAGCTTTCTTT. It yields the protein CASSQTGGGRTEAFF.

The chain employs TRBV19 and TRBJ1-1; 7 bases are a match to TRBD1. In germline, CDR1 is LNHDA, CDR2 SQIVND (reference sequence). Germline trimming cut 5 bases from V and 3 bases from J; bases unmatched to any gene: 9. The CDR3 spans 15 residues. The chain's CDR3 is CASSEATGAHTEAFF. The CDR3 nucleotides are TGTGCCAGTAGTGAAGCCACAGGGGCCCACACTGAAGCTTTCTTT.

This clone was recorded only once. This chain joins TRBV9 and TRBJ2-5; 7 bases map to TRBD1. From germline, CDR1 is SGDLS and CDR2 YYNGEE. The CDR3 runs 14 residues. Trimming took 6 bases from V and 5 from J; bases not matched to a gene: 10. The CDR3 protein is CASKRGTVEETQYF. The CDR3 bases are TGTGCCAGCAAGAGAGGGACAGTAGAGGAGACCCAGTACTTC.

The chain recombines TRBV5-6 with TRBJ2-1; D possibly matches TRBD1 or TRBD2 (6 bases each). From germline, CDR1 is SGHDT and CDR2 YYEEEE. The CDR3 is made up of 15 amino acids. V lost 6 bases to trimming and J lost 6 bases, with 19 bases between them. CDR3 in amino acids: CASTPQRGVFNEQFF. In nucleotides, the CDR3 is TGTGCCAGCACCCCCCAGAGGGGGGTTTTCAATGAGCAGTTCTTC.

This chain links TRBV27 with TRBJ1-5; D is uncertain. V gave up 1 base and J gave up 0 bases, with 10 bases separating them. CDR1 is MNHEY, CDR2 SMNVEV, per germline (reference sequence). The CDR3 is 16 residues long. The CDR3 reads CASSLFSRYSNQPQHF. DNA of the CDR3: TGTGCCAGCAGTTTATTTTCCAGATATAGCAATCAGCCCCAGCATTTT.

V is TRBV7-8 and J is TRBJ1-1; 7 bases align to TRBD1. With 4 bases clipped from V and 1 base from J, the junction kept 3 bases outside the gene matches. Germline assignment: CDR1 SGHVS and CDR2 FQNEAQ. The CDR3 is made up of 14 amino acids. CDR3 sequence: CASSSQGTNTEAFF. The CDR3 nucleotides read TGTGCCAGCAGCTCACAGGGGACGAACACTGAAGCTTTCTTT.

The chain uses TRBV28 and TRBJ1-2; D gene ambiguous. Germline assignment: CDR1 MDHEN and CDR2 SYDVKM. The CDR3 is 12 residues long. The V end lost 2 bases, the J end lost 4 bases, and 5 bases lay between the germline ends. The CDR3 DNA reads TGTGCCAGCAGTTTAGTCCCCTATGGCTACACCTTC. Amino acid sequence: CASSLVPYGYTF.

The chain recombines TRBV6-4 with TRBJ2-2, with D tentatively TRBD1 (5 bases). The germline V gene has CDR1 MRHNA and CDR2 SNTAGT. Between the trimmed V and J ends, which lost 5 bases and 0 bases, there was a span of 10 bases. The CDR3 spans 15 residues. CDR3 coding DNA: TGTGCCAGCAGTCTCGACAGCGCGAACACCGGGGAGCTGTTTTTT. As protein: CASSLDSANTGELFF.

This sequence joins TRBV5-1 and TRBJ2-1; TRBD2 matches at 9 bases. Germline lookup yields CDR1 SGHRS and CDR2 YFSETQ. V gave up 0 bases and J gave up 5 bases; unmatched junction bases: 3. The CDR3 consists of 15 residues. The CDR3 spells CASSLEAGGHNEQFF. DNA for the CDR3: TGCGCCAGCAGCTTGGAAGCGGGGGGACACAATGAGCAGTTCTTC.

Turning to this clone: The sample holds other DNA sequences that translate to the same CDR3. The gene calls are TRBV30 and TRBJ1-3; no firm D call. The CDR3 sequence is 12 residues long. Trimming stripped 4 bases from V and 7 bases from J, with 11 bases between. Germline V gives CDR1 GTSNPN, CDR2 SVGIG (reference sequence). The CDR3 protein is CAWTLVGNTIYF. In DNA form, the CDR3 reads TGTGCCTGGACTCTAGTCGGGAACACCATATATTTT.

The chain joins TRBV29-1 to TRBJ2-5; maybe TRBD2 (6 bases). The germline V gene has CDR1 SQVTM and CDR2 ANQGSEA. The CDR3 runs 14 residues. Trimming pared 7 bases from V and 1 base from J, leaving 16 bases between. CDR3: CSATQGGVQETQYF. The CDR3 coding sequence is TGCAGCGCGACACAAGGCGGGGTCCAAGAGACCCAGTACTTC. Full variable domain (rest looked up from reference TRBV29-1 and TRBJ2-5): SAVISQKPSRDICQRGTSLTIQCQVDSQVTMMFWYRQQPGQSLTLIATANQGSEATYESGFVIDKFPISRPNLTFSTLTVSNMSPEDSSIYLCSATQGGVQETQYFGPGTRLLVL.

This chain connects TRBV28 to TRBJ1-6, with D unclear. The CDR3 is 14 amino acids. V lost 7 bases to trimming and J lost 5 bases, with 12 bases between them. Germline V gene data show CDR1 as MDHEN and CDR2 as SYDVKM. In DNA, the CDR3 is TGTGCCAGCAACAGCCGGAATCATAATTCACCCCTCCACTTT. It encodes CASNSRNHNSPLHF.

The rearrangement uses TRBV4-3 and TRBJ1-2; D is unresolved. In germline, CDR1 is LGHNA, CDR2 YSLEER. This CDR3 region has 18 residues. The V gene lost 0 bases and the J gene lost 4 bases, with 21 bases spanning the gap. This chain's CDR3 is CASSQDSPRIPDPYGYTF. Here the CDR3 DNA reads TGCGCCAGCAGCCAAGATAGCCCCAGGATCCCCGACCCCTATGGCTACACCTTC.

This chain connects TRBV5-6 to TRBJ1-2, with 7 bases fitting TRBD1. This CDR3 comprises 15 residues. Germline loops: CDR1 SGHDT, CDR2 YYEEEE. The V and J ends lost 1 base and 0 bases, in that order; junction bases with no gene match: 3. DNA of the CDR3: TGTGCCAGCAGCTTGTATGGACAGGCTAACTATGGCTACACCTTC. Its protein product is CASSLYGQANYGYTF.

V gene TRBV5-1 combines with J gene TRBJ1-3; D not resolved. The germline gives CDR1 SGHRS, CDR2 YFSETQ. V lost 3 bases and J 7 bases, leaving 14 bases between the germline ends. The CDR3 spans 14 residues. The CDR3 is CASSSYGETNTIYF. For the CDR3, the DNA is TGCGCCAGCAGCTCCTATGGGGAAACGAACACCATATATTTT.

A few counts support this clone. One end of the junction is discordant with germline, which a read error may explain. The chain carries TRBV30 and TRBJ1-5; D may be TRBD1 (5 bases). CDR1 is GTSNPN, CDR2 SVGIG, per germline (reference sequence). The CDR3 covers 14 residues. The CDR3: CAGSYRDAYQPQHF. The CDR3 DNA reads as TGTGCCGGGAGCTACCGGGACGCCTATCAGCCCCAGCATTTT.

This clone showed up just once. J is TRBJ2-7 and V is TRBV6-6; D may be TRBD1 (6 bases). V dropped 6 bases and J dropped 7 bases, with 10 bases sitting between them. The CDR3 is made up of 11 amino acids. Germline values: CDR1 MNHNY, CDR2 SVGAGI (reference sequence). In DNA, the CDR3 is TGTGCCAGCAGCTTAGACAGGGAGCAGTACTTC. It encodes CASSLDREQYF.

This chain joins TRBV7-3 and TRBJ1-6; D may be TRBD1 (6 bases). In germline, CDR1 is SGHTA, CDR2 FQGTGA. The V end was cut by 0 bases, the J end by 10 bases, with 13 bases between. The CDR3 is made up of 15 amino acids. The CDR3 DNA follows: TGTGCCAGCAGCTTAACAGGCAGGGGAGGGTCACCCCTCCACTTT. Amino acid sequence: CASSLTGRGGSPLHF.

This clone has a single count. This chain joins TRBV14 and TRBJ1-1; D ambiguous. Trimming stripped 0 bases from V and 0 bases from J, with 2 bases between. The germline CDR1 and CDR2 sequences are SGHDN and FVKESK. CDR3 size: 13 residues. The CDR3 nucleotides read TGTGCCAGCAGCCAAGACTTGAACACTGAAGCTTTCTTT. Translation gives CASSQDLNTEAFF.

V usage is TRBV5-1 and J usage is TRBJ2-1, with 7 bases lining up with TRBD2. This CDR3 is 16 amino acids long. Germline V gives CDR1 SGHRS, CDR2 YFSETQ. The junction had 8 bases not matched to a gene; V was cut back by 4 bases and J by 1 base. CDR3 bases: TGCGCCAGCAGCCTAACGAGCGGGAATTCCTACAATGAGCAGTTCTTC. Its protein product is CASSLTSGNSYNEQFF.

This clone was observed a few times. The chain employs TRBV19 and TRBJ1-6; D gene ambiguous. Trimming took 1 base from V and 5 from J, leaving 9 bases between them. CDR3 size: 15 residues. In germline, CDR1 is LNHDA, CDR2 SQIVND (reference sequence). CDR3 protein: CASSIVPQDNSPLHF. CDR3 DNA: TGTGCCAGTAGTATAGTTCCTCAGGATAATTCACCCCTCCACTTT.

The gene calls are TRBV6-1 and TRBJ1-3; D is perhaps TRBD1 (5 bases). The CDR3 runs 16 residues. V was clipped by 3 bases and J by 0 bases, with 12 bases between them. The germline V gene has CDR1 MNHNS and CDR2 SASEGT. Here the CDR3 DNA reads TGTGCCAGCAGTGATGGGGGTCCCCTCTCTGGAAACACCATATATTTT. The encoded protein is CASSDGGPLSGNTIYF.

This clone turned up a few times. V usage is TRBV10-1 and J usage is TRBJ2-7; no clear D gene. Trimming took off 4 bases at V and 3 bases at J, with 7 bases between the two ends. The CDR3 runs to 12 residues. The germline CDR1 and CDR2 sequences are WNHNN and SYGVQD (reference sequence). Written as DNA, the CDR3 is TGCGCCAGCAGTGGATCAATCTACGAGCAGTACTTC. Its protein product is CASSGSIYEQYF.

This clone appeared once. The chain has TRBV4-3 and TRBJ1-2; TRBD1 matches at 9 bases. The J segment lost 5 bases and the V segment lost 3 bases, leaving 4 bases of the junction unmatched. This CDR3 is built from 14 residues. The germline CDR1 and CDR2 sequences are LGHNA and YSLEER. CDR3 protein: CASSHLDRGYGYTF. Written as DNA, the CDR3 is TGCGCCAGCAGCCACCTGGACAGGGGATATGGCTACACCTTC.